This T cell receptor (beta chain) was sequenced for a study of blood T cell repertoires in COVID-19 (dated by TCRdb to the early 2020s). At the level of the whole study: Collaborator samples came from the United States, Italy and Spain and covered acute and convalescent phases of COVID-19. The material from the prospective study consisted of cDNA or gDNA derived from T cells, B-cell-depleted T cells, or PBMCs. Deeply sampled blood TCRbeta repertoires from subjects exposed to, actively infected with, or recovered from COVID-19 were included in the dataset. The repertoires were released in a freely available public database meant as a resource for research on the immune response to SARS-CoV-2. The samples were drawn from the first 160 participants of the ongoing ImmuneRACE study and from 950 to 1,500 subjects provided by 6 global collaborators. The sample metadata nearly always contained a de-identified subject ID, COVID-19 status, age in years and sex. Where available, HLA class I and class II types were taken from metadata supplied by the sample provider and were not determined by assay-based typing. The full study reports these points: Clinical and demographic metadata were provided uncurated, with the amount varying by source and participant.

The collaborating institutions used their own protocols to collect whole blood in K2EDTA tubes. For TCRbeta analysis, collaborators shipped samples as frozen whole blood, isolated PBMCs, or DNA extracted from either of those sample types. The immunoSEQ Assay, a bias-controlled multiplex PCR, was used to amplify TCRbeta CDR3 regions from genomic DNA. As for the authors' bioinformatics: The number of nucleated cells in each sample was estimated by amplification of reference gene primers within the assay. To quantify the absolute abundance of each unique TCRbeta CDR3 rearrangement, sequence reads were collapsed and filtered. For each sample, productive Simpson clonality was calculated as the square root of Simpson's diversity index across productive rearrangements. TCRdb retrieved this table from immuneACCESS and kept in-frame rearrangements only. Not all clones are present; in checked studies, unresolved V genes account for under half, and no reason is known for the remainder. V and J calls plus clone size are reproduced from that table; the DNA served to infer D and trimming. In all, the sample holds 200,000 to 300,000 clones, and approximately 85% of those were seen once. The top ten clonotypes cover about 4% of the sample.

A note on this clone: Its recognized antigen is unknown. Per-base quality was not reported, and no clone a single base away is much larger than it.

The CDR3 measures 14 amino acids from cysteine to phenylalanine. CDR3 DNA only is kept here, 42 bases in frame from base 1. Between the V and J ends, shortened by 5 bases and 6 bases respectively, the junction contains 14 bases. As encoded in the germline V gene, CDR1 is SGDLS while CDR2 is YYNGEE. Recombination joined TRBV9 with TRBJ1-4, and TRBD1 may be the D gene, going by 6 matching bases. The sequence was collected from a man between 50 and 59 years old with acute or convalescent COVID-19. The source material was peripheral blood. The DNA is TGTGCCAGCAGTGACCCGGGACAACATGAAAAACTGTTTTTT. The resulting protein is CASSDPGQHEKLFF.